This TCR beta chain was identified in a study of blood T cell repertoires in COVID-19. Study-level information: Sources were T cells, B-cell-depleted T cells, or PBMCs; the material itself was cDNA or gDNA.

Original data processing: Estimates of nucleated cell counts were drawn from the amplification of reference gene primers. Generated by immunoSEQ multiplex PCR, the TCRdb table keeps only in-frame clones and is missing some. V and J calls and clone size follow that table, whereas D and trimming were derived from the DNA. The sample carries around 120,000 clones, roughly nine tenths recorded once. This clone was seen just once. CDR1 is SNHLY and CDR2 is FYNNEI in the germline V gene. With 3 bases removed from V and 5 bases from J, the gap between germline ends came to 11 bases. The CDR3 length is 14 residues.

The TCR comes from an older man who had recovered from COVID-19. The chain carries TRBV2 and TRBJ1-5, with D possibly being TRBD1 (5 bases). Material: peripheral blood. The CDR3 DNA follows: TGTGCCAGCAGTGATAGGGGCCGGTATCAGCCCCAGCATTTT. Its translation is CASSDRGRYQPQHF.